The 18 T cell receptor beta chains reported below all come from one sample, sequenced in a study of shared clonotypes between healthy human individuals. Profiled with immunoSEQ multiplex PCR; TCRdb holds only in-frame clones, not every one. Of 450,000 to 500,000 clones listed, approximately 84% are singletons. Specimen: PBMCs. These receptors all come from a woman between 40 and 50 years old in good health. Some clones in this sample may be carry-over from other donors' samples.

The chain links TRBV10-2 to TRBJ2-1; D gene ambiguous. The CDR3 covers 13 residues. Looked up from germline, CDR1 is WSHSY and CDR2 is SAAADI. V was pared by 6 bases and J by 3 bases, with 9 bases between. The CDR3 nucleotides read TGCGCCAGCAGCTCAGGAAACTACAATGAGCAGTTCTTC. It specifies CASSSGNYNEQFF.

This clone has a count of ten or more. The rearrangement joins TRBV14 to TRBJ1-2; D unresolved. Germline V gene sequence: CDR1 SGHDN, CDR2 FVKESK. Trimming left V 0 bases short and J 8 bases short, with 10 bases between. The CDR3 length is 13 residues. CDR3 in amino acids: CASSQEQMRGYTF. CDR3 DNA: TGTGCCAGCAGCCAAGAGCAAATGCGGGGCTACACCTTC.

With respect to this clone: A single base is all that separates this from a far larger clone, so a read error is likely. This sequence joins TRBV5-1 and TRBJ2-5; D is ambiguous. This CDR3 has 13 amino acids. Germline lookup yields CDR1 SGHRS and CDR2 YFSETQ. Between the trimmed V and J ends, which lost 4 bases and 1 base, there was a span of 8 bases. The CDR3 loop is CASSPRGQETQYF. In nucleotides, the CDR3 is TGCGCCAGCAGCCCGAGAGGCCAAGAGACCCAGTACTTC. The variable domain in full, completed from reference TRBV5-1 and TRBJ2-5, reads KAGVTQTPRYLIKTRGQQVTLSCSPISGHRSVSWYQQTPGQGLQFLFEYFSETQRNKGNFPGRFSGRQFSNSRSEMNVSTLELGDSALYLCASSPRGQETQYFGPGTRLLVL.

The chain links TRBV11-3 to TRBJ1-4, with 7 bases fitting TRBD1. The V segment lost 5 bases and the J segment 7 bases; nucleotides outside the gene matches: 13. The CDR3 runs to 16 residues. Germline V gene lookup returns CDR1 SGHNT and CDR2 YENEEA. The CDR3 protein is CASSPGTGEEGEKLFF. The CDR3 coding sequence is TGTGCCAGCAGCCCAGGAACAGGGGAAGAAGGTGAAAAACTGTTTTTT.

As concerns this clone: A far larger clone is a single base away, which makes a read error likely. The chain recombines TRBV2 with TRBJ1-4; D ambiguous. This CDR3 region has 13 residues. Germline V gene sequence: CDR1 SNHLY, CDR2 FYNNEI. The germline V and J ends were trimmed by 8 bases and 4 bases, with 11 bases remaining between them. CDR3: CASLEGCNEKLFF. CDR3 sequence (DNA): TGTGCCAGCTTAGAGGGATGTAATGAAAAACTGTTTTTT.

This chain joins TRBV5-1 and TRBJ2-2; 11 nucleotides agree with TRBD2. The CDR3 loop spans 16 amino acids. V lost 0 bases, J lost 5 bases, and 3 bases stayed unmatched. Germline V CDR1 and CDR2: SGHRS, YFSETQ. The CDR3 DNA sequence: TGCGCCAGCAGCTTGGGGACTAGCGGGCTAACCGGGGAGCTGTTTTTT. Protein sequence: CASSLGTSGLTGELFF.

This chain joins TRBV6-5 and TRBJ1-1; 10 bases line up with TRBD1. Germline V gives CDR1 MNHEY, CDR2 SVGAGI. The CDR3 is 15 amino acids. V shed 4 bases, J shed 6 bases, and the junction held 8 bases outside the gene matches. The CDR3 region is CASSLQDRGFPEAFF. As DNA, the CDR3 is TGTGCCAGCAGTTTACAGGACAGGGGGTTTCCTGAAGCTTTCTTT.

The chain uses TRBV7-8 and TRBJ2-5; 7 bases are shared with TRBD2. J gave up 5 bases and V 1 base, and 4 bases lay outside the gene matches. This CDR3 comprises 14 residues. Germline assignment: CDR1 SGHVS and CDR2 FQNEAQ. The CDR3 sequence: CASSLGGRGETQYF. For the CDR3, the DNA is TGTGCCAGCAGCTTAGGCGGGAGAGGGGAGACCCAGTACTTC.

The chain carries TRBV5-4 and TRBJ1-2; 7 bases fit TRBD1. This CDR3 region has 16 residues. The V gene's germline CDR1 is SGHNT and CDR2 YYREEE (reference sequence). V dropped 3 bases and J dropped 3; count of bases not matched to a gene: 11. Here the CDR3 DNA reads TGTGCCAGCAGCTCTGGTAGCAAAACAGGGGACTATGGCTACACCTTC. It codes for CASSSGSKTGDYGYTF.

This clone has just a few counts. This chain connects TRBV7-6 to TRBJ2-5; 11 nucleotides match TRBD1. From germline, CDR1 is SGHVS and CDR2 FNYEAQ. The CDR3 contains 16 residues. J was trimmed by 5 bases and V by 5 bases; bases with no gene match: 10. DNA of the CDR3: TGTGCCAGCAGCCTTCCTGGACAGGGGGCGGGGGAGACCCAGTACTTC. Translation: CASSLPGQGAGETQYF.

Details on this clone: At one of its ends the junction is not consistent with the germline gene, which may arise from a read error. The chain carries TRBV10-1 and TRBJ2-7, with D perhaps TRBD1 (5 bases). The germline V gene has CDR1 WNHNN and CDR2 SYGVQD (reference sequence). The CDR3 spans 11 residues. In DNA form, the CDR3 reads TGCGCCAGCAGGGACACCGGACCGCTTATCTTC. Encoded protein: CASRDTGPLIF.

On this clone: Other DNA sequences in the same sample also yield this CDR3. The chain links TRBV11-2 to TRBJ2-5; D ambiguous. The germline V gene has CDR1 SGHAT and CDR2 FQNNGV. Trimming pared 0 bases from V and 5 bases from J, leaving 7 bases between. This CDR3 contains 13 residues. The CDR3 sequence: CASSLDRSETQYF. Written as DNA, the CDR3 is TGTGCCAGCAGCTTAGATAGATCGGAGACCCAGTACTTC.

This sequence joins TRBV19 and TRBJ2-7; D may be TRBD1 (6 bases). Germline-derived CDR1 and CDR2 are LNHDA and SQIVND (reference sequence). V shed 5 bases and J shed 3 bases, with 14 bases lying between them. The CDR3 contains 14 residues. The CDR3 region has the DNA TGTGCCAGTAGTGGCCAGGGGAAGGGCTACGAGCAGTACTTC. Amino acids: CASSGQGKGYEQYF.

Comment on this clone: A far larger clone is off by one base, so a read error is likely. The rearrangement joins TRBV30 to TRBJ1-4; 9 bases map to TRBD1. With V trimmed by 8 bases and J by 6 bases, 10 bases remained unmatched. The V gene's germline CDR1 is GTSNPN and CDR2 SVGIG (reference sequence). CDR3 size: 14 residues. The CDR3 is CAREDWTGDEKLFF. The CDR3 DNA reads TGTGCCCGGGAGGACTGGACAGGGGATGAAAAACTGTTTTTT. The full variable domain, completed using reference TRBV30 and TRBJ1-4, is SQTIHQWPATLVQPVGSPLSLECTVEGTSNPNLYWYRQAAGRGLQLLFYSVGIGQISSEVPQNLSASRPQDRQFILSSKKLLLSDSGFYLCAREDWTGDEKLFFGSGTQLSVL.

A remark on this clone: This likely came from a read error, as a far larger clone is one base away. This rearrangement joins TRBV5-1 to TRBJ2-1; TRBD2 matches 11 bases. Germline V gene data show CDR1 as SGHRS and CDR2 as YFSETQ. Trimming took 7 bases from V and 8 from J; bases not matched to a gene: 8. The CDR3 has 14 residues. For the CDR3, the DNA is TGCGCCAGCTCGACTAGCGGGAAGGACGATGAGCAGTTCTTC. Its protein is CASSTSGKDDEQFF.

The rearrangement links TRBV7-2 to TRBJ1-1; D may be TRBD1 (5 bases). From germline, CDR1 is SGHTA and CDR2 FQGNSA. This CDR3 is built from 12 residues. The V and J ends lost 3 bases and 7 bases respectively, with 9 bases between them. This CDR3 reads CASSLGGFEAFF. The DNA of the CDR3 is TGTGCCAGCAGCTTGGGGGGATTTGAAGCTTTCTTT.

On this clone itself: Given a far larger clone just one base away, this is likely a sequencing read error. J is TRBJ1-2 and V is TRBV29-1; perhaps TRBD1 as D (5 bases). V was trimmed by 5 bases and J by 3 bases, leaving 13 bases between them. Germline V lookup: CDR1 SQVTM, CDR2 ANQGSEA. This CDR3 comprises 13 residues. The CDR3 nucleotides are TGCAGCGTTTACGCAGGGAAGTACTATGGCTACACCTTC. It encodes CSVYAGKYYGYTF.

The gene calls are TRBV7-9 and TRBJ2-7; 13 positions agree with TRBD2. The CDR3 totals 14 residues. V lost 8 bases, J lost 4 bases, and 5 bases stayed unmatched. Germline V gene sequence: CDR1 SEHNR, CDR2 FQNEAQ (reference sequence). The CDR3 sequence: CASGLAGAAYEQYF. The CDR3 DNA sequence: TGTGCCAGCGGACTAGCGGGAGCGGCGTACGAGCAGTACTTC.